This T cell receptor beta chain was identified during a study of T cell changes during pregnancy in multiple sclerosis. Only in-frame clones appear in the TCRdb table, and some are missing; sequencing was by immunoSEQ multiplex PCR. Here the sample spans 90,000 to 120,000 clones, around 90% being singletons. The CDR3 runs to 13 residues. Germline V gene data show CDR1 as SQVTM and CDR2 as ANQGSEA. Trimming at V came to 7 bases and at J to 1 base, leaving 6 bases not matched to a gene. This rearrangement joins TRBV29-1 to TRBJ1-1, with TRBD1 identical over 7 bases. The TCR was taken from a female donor with multiple sclerosis, enrolled in a pregnancy study. The input for sequencing was peripheral blood, taken in the second trimester of pregnancy. CDR3 sequence: CSARQGRNTEAFF. CDR3 bases: TGCAGCGCCCGACAGGGCAGGAACACTGAAGCTTTCTTT.